Shown below are 21 T cell receptor beta chains from a single sample sequenced in a study of blood T cell repertoires in COVID-19. Data came from immunoSEQ multiplex PCR; TCRdb stores just in-frame clones and leaves some out. The sample consists of hundreds of thousands of clones, approximately 80% of them appearing once. The sequenced sample consisted of PBMCs or T cells enriched from blood (not recorded which). The receptors derive from a woman aged 35 to 49 with acute COVID-19.

The table lists this clone with many counts. The rearrangement joins TRBV9 to TRBJ2-2, with 10 bases identical to TRBD1. V was clipped by 4 bases and J by 15 bases; unmatched bases: 6. The V gene's germline CDR1 is SGDLS and CDR2 YYNGEE. The CDR3 loop spans 12 amino acids. This CDR3 is CASSPGQGLVFF. Here the CDR3 DNA reads TGTGCCAGCAGCCCGGGACAGGGGTTGGTGTTTTTT.

The V and J genes are TRBV11-2 and TRBJ1-2; 8 bases are a match to TRBD1. J lost 5 bases, V lost 3 bases, and 5 bases had no gene match. CDR1 is SGHAT and CDR2 is FQNNGV in the germline V gene. The length of the CDR3 is 14 residues. Here the CDR3 reads CASSLGTGPYGYTF. In nucleotides, the CDR3 is TGTGCCAGCAGCTTGGGGACAGGACCATATGGCTACACCTTC.

The chain combines TRBV15 with TRBJ2-7, with unresolved D. Trimming removed 0 bases at V and 3 bases at J, with 9 bases between. The CDR3 runs 14 residues. Germline V lookup: CDR1 LNHNV, CDR2 YYDKDF (reference sequence). Here the CDR3 reads CATSREGMNYEQYF. CDR3 bases: TGTGCCACCAGCAGAGAGGGCATGAACTACGAGCAGTACTTC.

V and J are TRBV2 and TRBJ1-5; D is perhaps TRBD1 (5 bases). The CDR3 extends over 14 amino acids. The germline V gene has CDR1 SNHLY and CDR2 FYNNEI. The germline V and J ends were trimmed by 3 bases and 3 bases, with 9 bases remaining between them. The CDR3 protein is CASSDSTVNQPQHF. CDR3 nucleotide sequence: TGTGCCAGCAGTGATTCGACAGTCAATCAGCCCCAGCATTTT.

The chain couples TRBV3-1 (or the pseudogene TRBV3-2) to TRBJ2-7, with D tentatively TRBD1 (6 bases). From germline, CDR1 is LGHDT and CDR2 YNNKEL (reference sequence). The CDR3 has 12 amino acids. Trimming stripped 2 bases from V and 6 bases from J, with 8 bases between. CDR3 bases: TGTGCCAGCAGCCAAACAGGGTCCGAGCAGTACTTC. Its translation is CASSQTGSEQYF.

This chain uses TRBV11-2 with TRBJ1-5; no clear D gene. CDR1 and CDR2 from the germline V gene are SGHAT and FQNNGV. The ends were cut back, 1 base at V and 3 bases at J, with 10 bases in the middle. There are 15 residues in the CDR3. This CDR3 reads CASSLVGANNQPQHF. The CDR3, as DNA: TGTGCCAGCAGCTTAGTGGGAGCCAACAATCAGCCCCAGCATTTT.

The V and J genes are TRBV24-1 and TRBJ2-6, with D perhaps TRBD2 (5 bases). V shed 4 bases and J shed 0 bases, with 9 bases lying between them. The CDR3 contains 16 residues. The germline V gene has CDR1 KGHDR and CDR2 SFDVKD. The CDR3 is CATSDRGHSGANVLTF. CDR3 DNA sequence: TGTGCCACCAGTGACCGGGGTCACTCTGGGGCCAACGTCCTGACTTTC.

The V call is TRBV7-2, the J call TRBJ2-5; D is uncertain. Germline assignment: CDR1 SGHTA and CDR2 FQGNSA. V was pared by 1 base and J by 0 bases, with 6 bases between. The length of the CDR3 is 14 residues. CDR3 nucleotides: TGTGCCAGCAGCTTAGGTTTAGACCAAGAGACCCAGTACTTC. It encodes CASSLGLDQETQYF.

The chain joins TRBV2 to TRBJ2-1, with a tentative D call TRBD2 (5 bases). Trimming took 2 bases from V and 7 from J, leaving 15 bases between them. The CDR3 covers 15 residues. Germline lookup yields CDR1 SNHLY and CDR2 FYNNEI. The CDR3, as DNA: TGTGCCAGCAGTGAACTCGGACTGCCAGATAATGAGCAGTTCTTC. Encoded protein: CASSELGLPDNEQFF.

The chain recombines TRBV3-1 (or the pseudogene TRBV3-2) with TRBJ1-1; the D gene is possibly TRBD1 (5 bases). The CDR3 contains 17 residues. Per the germline V gene, CDR1 is LGHDT and CDR2 is YNNKEL (reference sequence). Trimming removed 1 base at V and 1 base at J, with 16 bases between. The CDR3 region has the DNA TGTGCCAGCAGCCAAGGTAAAACGGGACTCGGGAACACTGAAGCTTTCTTT. Its protein product is CASSQGKTGLGNTEAFF.

This clone showed up just a few times. The genes are TRBV27 and TRBJ2-2; D is unclear. The germline CDR1 and CDR2 sequences are MNHEY and SMNVEV (reference sequence). V was trimmed by 2 bases and J by 0 bases, leaving 7 bases between them. The CDR3 spans 15 residues. The CDR3 sequence is CASSLNNPNTGELFF. The CDR3 bases are TGTGCCAGCAGTTTAAACAATCCGAACACCGGGGAGCTGTTTTTT.

This chain connects TRBV27 to TRBJ1-1; a weak D match, TRBD1 (6 bases). V lost 0 bases to trimming and J lost 6 bases, with 11 bases between them. CDR1 is MNHEY, CDR2 SMNVEV, per germline (reference sequence). The CDR3 extends over 14 amino acids. In DNA form, the CDR3 reads TGTGCCAGCAGTTTATCGAATGGGGGCGCTGAAGCTTTCTTT. As protein: CASSLSNGGAEAFF.

This sequence joins TRBV28 and TRBJ1-3; tentative D call: TRBD1 (6 bases). Trimming took off 6 bases at V and 6 bases at J, with 24 bases between the two ends. CDR1 and CDR2 (germline): MDHEN, SYDVKM. This CDR3 region has 17 residues. The CDR3 spells CASSPTRGRGFENTIYF. CDR3 DNA sequence: TGTGCCAGCAGCCCTACGAGGGGCAGGGGCTTTGAAAACACCATATATTTT.

The rearrangement uses TRBV18 and TRBJ2-7; 9 nucleotides line up with TRBD1. Germline V lookup: CDR1 KGHSH, CDR2 LQKENI. The CDR3 totals 16 residues. Unmatched junction bases numbered 3, after V lost 0 bases and J lost 0 bases. The CDR3 DNA sequence: TGTGCCAGCTCACCACCAGTGGGACAGGGCTCCTACGAGCAGTACTTC. As protein: CASSPPVGQGSYEQYF.

This clone was recorded only once. The V gene is TRBV27, the J gene TRBJ2-2, with D perhaps TRBD2 (6 bases). With 5 bases removed from V and 6 bases from J, the gap between germline ends came to 13 bases. This CDR3 has 14 amino acids. The germline V gene has CDR1 MNHEY and CDR2 SMNVEV (reference sequence). As DNA, the CDR3 is TGTGCCAGCAGTCGTGGACTAATGGCCGGGGAGCTGTTTTTT. Its translation is CASSRGLMAGELFF.

The J gene is TRBJ2-5, the V gene TRBV7-9; 9 nucleotides align to TRBD2. V gave up 4 bases and J gave up 5 bases; unmatched junction bases: 14. The germline V gene has CDR1 SEHNR and CDR2 FQNEAQ (reference sequence). The CDR3 covers 17 residues. CDR3 amino acids: CASSSSWGREGGETQYF. The CDR3 DNA sequence: TGTGCCAGCAGCTCCTCGTGGGGGCGGGAGGGCGGGGAGACCCAGTACTTC.

V and J are TRBV19 and TRBJ1-5; 8 nucleotides align to TRBD1. After removal of 8 bases from V and 5 bases from J, the junction contained 2 bases not matched to a gene. Germline-derived CDR1 and CDR2 are LNHDA and SQIVND (reference sequence). This CDR3 is built from 12 residues. The CDR3 DNA follows: TGTGCCAGTTCGACAGGGGATCAGCCCCAGCATTTT. Translating it yields CASSTGDQPQHF.

This clone is a singleton in its sample. The chain couples TRBV19 to TRBJ2-1, with TRBD2 matching over 11 bases. This CDR3 has 17 amino acids. J was trimmed by 8 bases and V by 4 bases; bases with no gene match: 13. From germline, CDR1 is LNHDA and CDR2 SQIVND (reference sequence). CDR3 sequence: CASSSGASGGTSDEQFF. The DNA for the CDR3 is TGTGCCAGTAGTAGCGGGGCTAGCGGGGGGACTTCGGATGAGCAGTTCTTC. Supplemented by reference TRBV19 and TRBJ2-1, the full variable domain reads DGGITQSPKYLFRKEGQNVTLSCEQNLNHDAMYWYRQDPGQGLRLIYYSQIVNDFQKGDIAEGYSVSREKKESFPLTVTSAQKNPTAFYLCASSSGASGGTSDEQFFGPGTRLTVL.

The J gene is TRBJ1-5, the V gene TRBV19; D perhaps matches TRBD1 (6 bases). Germline V gene data show CDR1 as LNHDA and CDR2 as SQIVND (reference sequence). CDR3 length: 14 amino acids. V lost 5 bases, J lost 2 bases, and 10 bases lay in between. The CDR3 is CASSSGVGNQPQHF. CDR3 DNA sequence: TGTGCCAGTAGTTCAGGGGTGGGCAATCAGCCCCAGCATTTT. The variable domain in full, completed from reference TRBV19 and TRBJ1-5, reads DGGITQSPKYLFRKEGQNVTLSCEQNLNHDAMYWYRQDPGQGLRLIYYSQIVNDFQKGDIAEGYSVSREKKESFPLTVTSAQKNPTAFYLCASSSGVGNQPQHFGDGTRLSIL.

This clone is categorized as large (0.1 to 1%). CDR3 nucleotides: TGTGCCAGCAGCACCCTGGACAGGGGCAACGAGCAGTACTTC. It codes for CASSTLDRGNEQYF. The V gene is TRBV5-6, the J gene TRBJ2-7, with 9 bases fitting TRBD1. The CDR3 spans 14 residues. From germline, CDR1 is SGHDT and CDR2 YYEEEE. Trimming took 4 bases from V and 5 from J; bases not matched to a gene: 7.

This clone showed up just once. CDR3 bases: TGCGCCAGCAGCCTAAACGGGATACAGTCTCCCCAGCATTTT. Translated, it gives CASSLNGIQSPQHF. The chain couples TRBV5-1 to TRBJ1-5, with D hard to call. Germline CDR1 and CDR2: SGHRS and YFSETQ. The V and J ends lost 4 bases and 10 bases respectively, with 18 bases between them. This CDR3 has 14 residues.